This entry lists 18 T cell receptor beta chains sequenced from one sample in a study of blood T cell repertoires in COVID-19. Generated by immunoSEQ multiplex PCR, the TCRdb table keeps only in-frame clones and is missing some. This table holds just over 300,000 clones, just under 90% found once. Sequenced: peripheral blood. These receptors originate from a woman younger than 45 with COVID-19, enrolled during active disease.

CDR3 region: CASSETGLNYGYTF. The CDR3 DNA reads TGTGCCAGCAGTGAGACAGGGTTGAACTATGGCTACACCTTC. This chain uses TRBV2 with TRBJ1-2, with 7 bases lining up with TRBD1. V was clipped by 3 bases and J by 2 bases; unmatched bases: 3. This CDR3 comprises 14 residues. Germline V lookup: CDR1 SNHLY, CDR2 FYNNEI.

V gene TRBV11-2 combines with J gene TRBJ1-4; 7 bases line up with TRBD1. This CDR3 contains 15 residues. The germline V gene has CDR1 SGHAT and CDR2 FQNNGV. J was trimmed by 5 bases and V by 7 bases; bases with no gene match: 10. The CDR3 coding sequence is TGTGCCAGCACCACCCCGGGGACAGTAAATGAAAAACTGTTTTTT. Amino acids: CASTTPGTVNEKLFF.

The gene calls are TRBV7-6 and TRBJ2-1; D unresolved. The length of the CDR3 is 16 residues. CDR1 SGHVS and CDR2 FNYEAQ come from the germline V gene. The ends were cut back, 4 bases at V and 0 bases at J, with 13 bases in the middle. CDR3 sequence: CASSSPLAASYNEQFF. CDR3 in DNA: TGTGCCAGCAGCTCGCCGCTGGCGGCCTCCTACAATGAGCAGTTCTTC.

This clone was counted a few times. The genes are TRBV4-2 and TRBJ1-4; 9 positions match TRBD1. J was trimmed by 8 bases and V by 1 base; bases with no gene match: 8. The CDR3 totals 16 residues. Germline V CDR1 and CDR2: LGHNA, YNFKEQ. In nucleotides, the CDR3 is TGTGCCAGCAGCCAAGCACGGGGACAGGGAAGCGAAAAACTGTTTTTT. It codes for CASSQARGQGSEKLFF.

The chain has TRBV5-4 and TRBJ2-2; TRBD2 might be the D (5 bases). V lost 6 bases and J lost 3, with 6 bases in between. CDR1 and CDR2 (germline): SGHNT, YYREEE (reference sequence). The CDR3 consists of 12 residues. The CDR3 reads CASTRDTGELFF. The CDR3 DNA sequence: TGTGCCAGCACGAGGGACACCGGGGAGCTGTTTTTT.

This chain links TRBV6-1 with TRBJ2-6, with no clear D. V shed 1 base and J shed 1 base, with 5 bases lying between them. There are 15 residues in the CDR3. The V gene's germline CDR1 is MNHNS and CDR2 SASEGT. This chain's CDR3 is CASSEGSSGANVLTF. The CDR3 region has the DNA TGTGCCAGCAGTGAAGGGAGTTCTGGGGCCAACGTCCTGACTTTC.

The chain is built from TRBV20-1 and TRBJ1-1; a possible D gene is TRBD1 (5 bases). V dropped 3 bases and J dropped 4 bases, with 12 bases sitting between them. The CDR3 loop spans 13 amino acids. Germline V lookup: CDR1 DFQATT, CDR2 SNEGSKA (reference sequence). This CDR3 reads CSASEGRGTEAFF. The CDR3 DNA follows: TGCAGTGCTAGTGAGGGGCGAGGCACTGAAGCTTTCTTT.

This sequence joins TRBV7-2 and TRBJ1-5, with a weak D call TRBD1 (5 bases). Looked up from germline, CDR1 is SGHTA and CDR2 is FQGNSA. The germline V and J ends were trimmed by 5 bases and 4 bases, with 9 bases remaining between them. The CDR3 is 13 amino acids. The CDR3 DNA reads as TGTGCCAGCAGCCCCCAGGGTAATCAGCCCCAGCATTTT. Its translation is CASSPQGNQPQHF.

This chain's CDR3 is CASKPLRSAQEANSPLHF. CDR3 bases: TGTGCCAGCAAACCCCTCCGGAGTGCTCAAGAGGCCAATTCACCCCTCCACTTT. This sequence joins TRBV28 and TRBJ1-6; D remains unclear. In germline, CDR1 is MDHEN, CDR2 SYDVKM. The V gene lost 7 bases and the J gene lost 7 bases, with 26 bases spanning the gap. The CDR3 has 18 amino acids.

The chain recombines TRBV4-1 with TRBJ2-2; possibly TRBD1 for D (5 bases). Trimming removed 1 base from V and 1 base from J, with 10 bases in between. Per germline, CDR1 MGHRA and CDR2 YSYEKL. The CDR3 contains 16 residues. The CDR3 DNA reads as TGCGCCAGCAGCCAAGGAACAGGCTTGAACACCGGGGAGCTGTTTTTT. As protein: CASSQGTGLNTGELFF.

The rearrangement links TRBV2 to TRBJ1-5; D ambiguous. Germline V CDR1 and CDR2: SNHLY, FYNNEI. The CDR3 is 15 amino acids. Trimming pared 2 bases from V and 6 bases from J, leaving 14 bases between. CDR3 sequence: CASSEIGIRGQPQHF. CDR3 DNA: TGTGCCAGCAGTGAAATAGGTATTAGAGGTCAGCCCCAGCATTTT.

The rearrangement links TRBV27 to TRBJ2-7; possibly TRBD1 for D (6 bases). V lost 6 bases and J 6 bases, leaving 18 bases between the germline ends. Germline assignment: CDR1 MNHEY and CDR2 SMNVEV (reference sequence). This CDR3 has 14 residues. The CDR3 reads CASRLGSQGGEQYF. The DNA of the CDR3 is TGTGCCAGCAGACTGGGGTCACAGGGTGGCGAGCAGTACTTC.

This chain joins TRBV20-1 and TRBJ2-1; D not certain. CDR1 is DFQATT and CDR2 is SNEGSKA in the germline V gene (reference sequence). Trimming took off 6 bases at V and 8 bases at J, with 11 bases between the two ends. This CDR3 is 11 amino acids long. For the CDR3, the DNA is TGCAGTGCAGAGAACGAGTATGAGCAGTTCTTC. Translating it yields CSAENEYEQFF.

The chain is built from TRBV15 and TRBJ1-2; 7 nucleotides align to TRBD1. The CDR3 is made up of 15 amino acids. Germline lookup yields CDR1 LNHNV and CDR2 YYDKDF (reference sequence). The V segment lost 0 bases and the J segment 6 bases; nucleotides outside the gene matches: 7. The chain's CDR3 is CATSRDSRGQDGYTF. CDR3 nucleotides: TGTGCCACCAGCAGAGATTCCCGAGGACAGGATGGCTACACCTTC.

This chain links TRBV27 with TRBJ2-2; D gene ambiguous. The germline gives CDR1 MNHEY, CDR2 SMNVEV (reference sequence). The CDR3 loop spans 11 amino acids. V lost 7 bases and J 6 bases, leaving 6 bases between the germline ends. In DNA form, the CDR3 reads TGTGCCAGCATCTCTTCCGGGGAGCTGTTTTTT. Translated, it gives CASISSGELFF.

The chain has TRBV9 and TRBJ1-2; maybe TRBD1 (5 bases). The V end was cut by 2 bases, the J end by 8 bases, with 19 bases between. Germline-derived CDR1 and CDR2 are SGDLS and YYNGEE. The CDR3 spans 15 residues. In DNA form, the CDR3 reads TGTGCCAGCAGCGTTACCCAGATAGGGGCCCGGGGCTACACCTTC. Amino acids: CASSVTQIGARGYTF.

The V gene is TRBV6-5, the J gene TRBJ2-1; TRBD2 matches at 7 bases. The J segment lost 6 bases and the V segment lost 7 bases, leaving 9 bases of the junction unmatched. This CDR3 comprises 14 residues. CDR1 and CDR2 from the germline V gene are MNHEY and SVGAGI. Written as DNA, the CDR3 is TGTGCCAGCACCCCCGGTCGGGGGGTCAATGAGCAGTTCTTC. Protein: CASTPGRGVNEQFF.

The chain combines TRBV5-5 with TRBJ1-3, with D hard to call. Germline loops: CDR1 SGHKS, CDR2 YYEKEE (reference sequence). This CDR3 region has 15 residues. Between the trimmed V and J ends, which lost 6 bases and 1 base, there was a span of 14 bases. The CDR3 region is CASTWYEGSGNTIYF. The CDR3 nucleotides read TGTGCCAGCACCTGGTATGAGGGTTCTGGAAACACCATATATTTT.